These 16 T cell receptor beta chains were sequenced from one sample in a study of CD8 T cells in Susac syndrome. cDNA came from around 0.5 to 1 ug RNA primed by random hexamers. In TCRdb, the immunoSEQ multiplex PCR reads were re-called with MiXCR into one record per CDR3 protein. The sample lists 150,000 to 200,000 distinct CDR3 sequences; over 85% were seen once. Sequences were obtained from CD4+ T cells from PBMCs. These receptors were collected from a human donor in good health.

The chain combines TRBV29-1 with TRBJ2-3, with 12 bases matching TRBD2. V shed 6 bases and J 0 bases; nucleotides not matched to a gene: 10. Germline assignment: CDR1 SQVTM and CDR2 ANQGSEA. The CDR3 runs to 17 residues. CDR3 DNA: TGCAGCGTAAGCGGACTAGCGGGGCCCTCTAGCACAGATACGCAGTATTTT. Its protein product is CSVSGLAGPSSTDTQYF.

The rearrangement joins TRBV9 to TRBJ1-2; D gene uncertain. The CDR3 totals 12 residues. The V end was cut by 3 bases, the J end by 4 bases, with 7 bases between. CDR1 and CDR2 (germline): SGDLS, YYNGEE. Written as DNA, the CDR3 is TGTGCCAGCAGCGGAGACGGCTATGGCTACACCTTC. It yields the protein CASSGDGYGYTF.

The genes are TRBV3-1 and TRBJ2-5, with D possibly matching TRBD2 (6 bases). Germline V gene lookup returns CDR1 LGHDT and CDR2 YNNKEL (reference sequence). This CDR3 is 16 amino acids long. The V end lost 3 bases, the J end lost 5 bases, and 19 bases lay between the germline ends. The CDR3 bases are TGTGCCAGCAGCCACTTCCGGGGGTCCTCCGGGGAGACCCAGTACTTC. Protein: CASSHFRGSSGETQYF.

CDR3 amino acids: CASDRHTGELFF. CDR3 coding DNA: TGTGCCAGTGACCGTCACACCGGGGAGCTGTTTTTT. The chain carries TRBV19 and TRBJ2-2; D is ambiguous. V gave up 8 bases and J gave up 3 bases, with 7 bases separating them. CDR3 length: 12 amino acids. CDR1 and CDR2 from the germline V gene are LNHDA and SQIVND (reference sequence).

The CDR3 nucleotides read TGTGCCAGCAGTGAAGGAGCTGTAGCCTACGAGCAGTACTTC. Residues: CASSEGAVAYEQYF. The rearrangement joins TRBV6-1 to TRBJ2-7, with unresolved D. V dropped 1 base and J dropped 2 bases, with 9 bases sitting between them. The CDR3 is 14 residues long. Germline values: CDR1 MNHNS, CDR2 SASEGT.

V and J are TRBV20-1 and TRBJ2-1; a weak D match, TRBD2 (5 bases). V gave up 1 base and J gave up 5 bases, with 9 bases separating them. Per germline, CDR1 DFQATT and CDR2 SNEGSKA (reference sequence). The CDR3 covers 13 residues. CDR3 in amino acids: CSARVPGDNEQFF. In DNA, the CDR3 is TGCAGTGCTAGAGTTCCCGGGGACAATGAGCAGTTCTTC.

The V call is TRBV5-1, the J call TRBJ2-5; 8 bases fit TRBD1. The ends lost 4 bases at V and 5 bases at J; junction bases unmatched: 7. This CDR3 is built from 14 residues. Germline assignment: CDR1 SGHRS and CDR2 YFSETQ. The CDR3 sequence is CASSPGTGGETQYF. DNA of the CDR3: TGCGCCAGCAGCCCCGGGACAGGAGGGGAGACCCAGTACTTC.

The gene calls are TRBV20-1 and TRBJ1-2; no clear D gene. The CDR3 has 14 amino acids. V lost 1 base to trimming and J lost 4 bases, with 13 bases between them. From germline, CDR1 is DFQATT and CDR2 SNEGSKA (reference sequence). CDR3 in DNA: TGCAGTGCTAGAGGTTCACGGGGAGCCTATGGCTACACCTTC. This gives the protein CSARGSRGAYGYTF.

This clonotype was counted a single time. V and J are TRBV9 and TRBJ1-1; 8 bases align to TRBD1. V was clipped by 0 bases and J by 8 bases; unmatched bases: 3. CDR1 SGDLS and CDR2 YYNGEE come from the germline V gene. The CDR3 has 13 residues. The DNA for the CDR3 is TGTGCCAGCAGCGTAGGGGGACAGGTCGAAGCTTTCTTT. It is translated as CASSVGGQVEAFF.

The chain employs TRBV30 and TRBJ2-2; D perhaps matches TRBD2 (5 bases). This CDR3 region has 14 residues. Germline CDR1 GTSNPN, CDR2 SVGIG (reference sequence). The V end was cut by 6 bases, the J end by 1 base, with 12 bases between. In DNA, the CDR3 is TGTGCCTGTCGCGTGGCGGGGAACACCGGGGAGCTGTTTTTT. Encoded protein: CACRVAGNTGELFF. The whole variable domain, remainder taken from reference TRBV30 and TRBJ2-2, is SQTIHQWPATLVQPVGSPLSLECTVEGTSNPNLYWYRQAAGRGLQLLFYSVGIGQISSEVPQNLSASRPQDRQFILSSKKLLLSDSGFYLCACRVAGNTGELFFGEGSRLTVL.

This rearrangement joins TRBV30 to TRBJ2-7, with D maybe TRBD1 (5 bases). Germline assignment: CDR1 GTSNPN and CDR2 SVGIG (reference sequence). This CDR3 has 13 amino acids. Trimming left V 2 bases short and J 3 bases short, with 11 bases between. The CDR3 is CAWSRSGHYEQYF. CDR3 sequence (DNA): TGTGCCTGGAGTCGTTCAGGGCACTACGAGCAGTACTTC.

The V call is TRBV7-2, the J call TRBJ1-4; 8 positions agree with TRBD1. CDR3 length: 15 residues. Losses at the gene ends were 4 bases for V and 4 bases for J; bases not matched to a gene: 5. Germline V gives CDR1 SGHTA, CDR2 FQGNSA. The CDR3 reads CASSYTGQVNEKLFF. As DNA, the CDR3 is TGTGCCAGCAGCTACACGGGACAGGTTAATGAAAAACTGTTTTTT.

The rearrangement uses TRBV3-1 and TRBJ2-3; D unresolved. The CDR3 runs 14 residues. Germline V CDR1 and CDR2: LGHDT, YNNKEL (reference sequence). Trimming pared 4 bases from V and 4 bases from J, leaving 12 bases between. CDR3 sequence: CASSPTDGSDTQYF. The CDR3 bases are TGTGCCAGCAGCCCGACTGATGGGTCAGATACGCAGTATTTT.

Concerning this clonotype: One end of the junction is discordant with germline, which a read error may explain. V gene TRBV10-3 combines with J gene TRBJ2-1; D possibly corresponds to TRBD1 (6 bases). In germline, CDR1 is ENHRY, CDR2 SYGVKD. The CDR3 runs to 11 residues. CDR3 DNA sequence: TGTGCCATCGCCCGGGACAAAGAGCAGTTCTTC. This translates into CAIARDKEQFF.

The gene calls are TRBV20-1 and TRBJ1-2, with D unresolved. This CDR3 is 13 amino acids long. From germline, CDR1 is DFQATT and CDR2 SNEGSKA (reference sequence). V gave up 5 bases and J gave up 3 bases, with 13 bases separating them. As DNA, the CDR3 is TGCAGTGCTGGAAGAGACCCAGACTATGGCTACACCTTC. Protein sequence: CSAGRDPDYGYTF.

This rearrangement joins TRBV12-3 or TRBV12-4 to TRBJ1-1, with unresolved D. The CDR3 extends over 17 amino acids. The V end lost 3 bases, the J end lost 1 base, and 18 bases lay between the germline ends. The CDR3: CASSFSLRGPRNTEAFF. The CDR3, as DNA: TGTGCCAGCAGTTTTTCTCTTCGGGGTCCCAGGAACACTGAAGCTTTCTTT.